This T cell receptor (beta chain) was captured in a study of cytomegalovirus exposure and HLA in healthy donors. A note on this clone: What it recognizes is unknown.

The germline CDR1 and CDR2 sequences are SSHAT and FNYEAQ (reference sequence). The CDR3 contains 14 residues. Trimming took off 4 bases at V and 5 bases at J, with 14 bases between the two ends. Overall study results and limits: Researchers reported in a later analysis that a missense DCLRE1C variant was tied to TCR beta V- and J-gene trimming.

Both 60 Vbeta primers and 13 Jbeta primers went into the PCR. Measured with immunoSEQ multiplex PCR; TCRdb has only the in-frame clones, and not every one. The profile shows roughly 200,000 clones, around 78% of them singletons. The chain uses TRBV7-7 and TRBJ2-5; D might be TRBD2 (5 bases). The sequence was collected from a man aged 25-45 years in good health and CMV-seronegative. Sequencing input: PBMCs. The CDR3: CASSSSGSYETQYF. CDR3 bases: TGTGCCAGCAGCTCCTCGGGGAGTTACGAGACCCAGTACTTC.